Included here is one TCR beta chain sequence, with context. Original processing notes: Reference gene primer amplification gave estimated nucleated cell counts. TCRdb's table, derived via immunoSEQ multiplex PCR, lists solely in-frame clones and lacks some. V, J and clone size reflect that table, while D and trimming were determined from the DNA. The top ten clones hold under 6% of a sample with approximately 110,000 clones, more than 80% of them seen once. The sample belongs to a study of blood T cell repertoires in COVID-19. Whole-study context: The study drew acute and convalescent COVID-19 samples from the United States, Italy and Spain. In each case, the material was cDNA or gDNA derived from T cells, B-cell-depleted T cells, or PBMCs.

Trimming took 5 bases from V and 8 from J; bases not matched to a gene: 12. CDR1 is SSHAT and CDR2 is FNYEAQ in the germline V gene (reference sequence). This CDR3 is 17 amino acids long. This TCR came from a woman in her forties or fifties with acute or convalescent COVID-19. This chain links TRBV7-7 with TRBJ2-3, with TRBD2 identical over 14 bases. Sequenced material: peripheral blood. CDR3 sequence: CASSPVTSGGALGTQYF. For the CDR3, the DNA is TGTGCCAGCAGCCCCGTGACTAGCGGGGGGGCCCTGGGTACGCAGTATTTT.